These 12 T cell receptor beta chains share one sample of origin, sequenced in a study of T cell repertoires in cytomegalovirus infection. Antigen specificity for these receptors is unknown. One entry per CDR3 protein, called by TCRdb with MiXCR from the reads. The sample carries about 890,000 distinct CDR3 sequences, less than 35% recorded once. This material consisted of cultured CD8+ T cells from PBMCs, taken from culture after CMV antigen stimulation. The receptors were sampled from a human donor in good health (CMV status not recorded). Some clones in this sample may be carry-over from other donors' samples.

The DNA for the CDR3 is TGTGCCAGCAGCTTTTCCGCGGGGGGGCTTTTAGAGCAGTACTTC. Translated: CASSFSAGGLLEQYF. The chain is built from TRBV7-6 and TRBJ2-7; 9 bases line up with TRBD2. Losses at the gene ends were 3 bases for V and 7 bases for J; bases not matched to a gene: 10. Looked up from germline, CDR1 is SGHVS and CDR2 is FNYEAQ. The CDR3 covers 15 residues.

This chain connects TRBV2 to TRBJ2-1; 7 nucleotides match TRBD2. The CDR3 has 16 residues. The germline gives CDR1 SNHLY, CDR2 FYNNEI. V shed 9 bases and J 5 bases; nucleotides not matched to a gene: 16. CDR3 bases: TGTGCCAGTCTTGAAGGACCCGGGGAGGGCGACAATGAGCAGTTCTTC. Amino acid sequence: CASLEGPGEGDNEQFF.

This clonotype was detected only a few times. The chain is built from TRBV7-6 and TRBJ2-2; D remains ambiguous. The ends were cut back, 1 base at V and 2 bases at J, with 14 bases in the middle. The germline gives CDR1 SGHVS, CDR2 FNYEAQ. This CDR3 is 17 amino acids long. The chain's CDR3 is CASSLDPVSVNTGELFF. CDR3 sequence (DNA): TGTGCCAGCAGCTTAGACCCGGTCTCAGTTAACACCGGGGAGCTGTTTTTT.

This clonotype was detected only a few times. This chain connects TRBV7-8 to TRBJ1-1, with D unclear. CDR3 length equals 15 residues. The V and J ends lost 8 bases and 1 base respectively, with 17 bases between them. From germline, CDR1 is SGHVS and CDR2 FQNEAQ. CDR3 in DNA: TGTGCCAGCCGTAAGGGAGACTTTTCGAACACTGAAGCTTTCTTT. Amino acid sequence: CASRKGDFSNTEAFF.

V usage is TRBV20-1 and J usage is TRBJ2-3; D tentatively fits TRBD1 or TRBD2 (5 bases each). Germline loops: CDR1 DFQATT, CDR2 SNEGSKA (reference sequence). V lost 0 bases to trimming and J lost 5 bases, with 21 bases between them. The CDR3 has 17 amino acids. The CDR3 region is CSARDPTGLLRGDTQYF. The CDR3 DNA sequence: TGCAGTGCTAGAGATCCCACCGGACTCCTGAGGGGAGATACGCAGTATTTT.

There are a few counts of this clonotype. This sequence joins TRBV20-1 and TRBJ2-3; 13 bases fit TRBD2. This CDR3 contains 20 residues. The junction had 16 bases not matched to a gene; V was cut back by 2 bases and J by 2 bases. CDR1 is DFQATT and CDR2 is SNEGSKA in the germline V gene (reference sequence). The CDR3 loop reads CSARTLTRTSGGHYTDTQYF. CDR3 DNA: TGCAGTGCTAGAACTTTAACTAGGACTAGCGGGGGCCATTACACAGATACGCAGTATTTT.

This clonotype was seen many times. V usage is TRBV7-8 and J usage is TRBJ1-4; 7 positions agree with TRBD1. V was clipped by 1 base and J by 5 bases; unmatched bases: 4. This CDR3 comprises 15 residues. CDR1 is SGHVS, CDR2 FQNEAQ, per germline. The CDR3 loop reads CASSLGVGGNEKLFF. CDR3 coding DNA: TGTGCCAGCAGCTTAGGGGTAGGGGGCAATGAAAAACTGTTTTTT.

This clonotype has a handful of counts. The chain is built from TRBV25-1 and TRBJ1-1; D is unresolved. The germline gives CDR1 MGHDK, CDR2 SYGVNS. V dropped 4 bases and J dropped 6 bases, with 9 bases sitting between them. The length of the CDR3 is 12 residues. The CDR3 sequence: CASSGTGPEAFF. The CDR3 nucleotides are TGTGCCAGCAGTGGGACCGGTCCTGAAGCTTTCTTT.

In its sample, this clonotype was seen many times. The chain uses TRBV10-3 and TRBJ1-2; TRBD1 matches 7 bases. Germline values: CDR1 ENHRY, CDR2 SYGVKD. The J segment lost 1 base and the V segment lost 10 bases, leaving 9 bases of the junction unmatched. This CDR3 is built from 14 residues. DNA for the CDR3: TGTGCCAGCTACACCCGGGACAGTAACTATGGCTACACCTTC. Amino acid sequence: CASYTRDSNYGYTF.

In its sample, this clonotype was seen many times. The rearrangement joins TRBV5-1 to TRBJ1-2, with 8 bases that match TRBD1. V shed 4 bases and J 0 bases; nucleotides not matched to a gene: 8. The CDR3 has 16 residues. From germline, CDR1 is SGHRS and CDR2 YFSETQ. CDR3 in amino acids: CASSPMMTGANYGYTF. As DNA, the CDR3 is TGCGCCAGCAGCCCGATGATGACAGGGGCTAACTATGGCTACACCTTC.

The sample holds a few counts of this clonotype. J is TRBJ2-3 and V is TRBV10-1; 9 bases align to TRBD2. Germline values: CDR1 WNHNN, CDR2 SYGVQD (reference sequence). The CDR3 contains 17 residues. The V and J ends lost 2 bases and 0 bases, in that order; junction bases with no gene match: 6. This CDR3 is CASSEILAGTSTDTQYF. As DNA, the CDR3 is TGCGCCAGCAGTGAGATTCTAGCGGGAACTAGCACAGATACGCAGTATTTT.

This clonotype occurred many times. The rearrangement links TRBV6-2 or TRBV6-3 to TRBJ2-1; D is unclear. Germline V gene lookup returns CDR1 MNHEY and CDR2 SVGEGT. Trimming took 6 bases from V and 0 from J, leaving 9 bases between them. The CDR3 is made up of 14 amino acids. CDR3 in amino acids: CASSQVSSYNEQFF. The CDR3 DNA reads TGTGCCAGCAGCCAGGTTAGCTCCTACAATGAGCAGTTCTTC.